Following are 13 T cell receptor beta chains from one sample sequenced in a study of blood T cell repertoires in COVID-19. Sequenced by immunoSEQ multiplex PCR; TCRdb stores in-frame clones only, minus some. The sample lists under 500,000 clones, about 89% occurring once. The sequencing sample was made of peripheral blood. These receptors were collected from a woman aged 25 to 45 with acute or convalescent COVID-19.

The V and J genes are TRBV9 and TRBJ2-3, with D possibly matching TRBD2 (6 bases). Per germline, CDR1 SGDLS and CDR2 YYNGEE. Trimming pared 4 bases from V and 2 bases from J, leaving 14 bases between. The CDR3 is 15 residues long. CDR3 loop: CASSPPGVPTDTQYF. DNA for the CDR3: TGTGCCAGCAGCCCCCCGGGGGTACCCACAGATACGCAGTATTTT.

This chain links TRBV7-3 with TRBJ1-1, with 9 nucleotides matching TRBD1. Trimming took 4 bases from V and 10 from J; bases not matched to a gene: 10. This CDR3 comprises 14 residues. CDR1 and CDR2 (germline): SGHTA, FQGTGA. The CDR3 loop is CASSSTGGEGGAFF. The CDR3 DNA follows: TGTGCCAGCAGCTCCACAGGGGGCGAAGGGGGAGCTTTCTTT.

This chain links TRBV2 with TRBJ1-4; D is unclear. CDR3 length: 15 residues. With 4 bases removed from V and 0 bases from J, the gap between germline ends came to 9 bases. In germline, CDR1 is SNHLY, CDR2 FYNNEI. The CDR3 here is CASSVGQSTNEKLFF. Here the CDR3 DNA reads TGTGCCAGCAGTGTTGGCCAATCAACTAATGAAAAACTGTTTTTT.

V and J are TRBV3-1 (or the pseudogene TRBV3-2) and TRBJ2-3; the match to TRBD2 covers 9 bases. CDR3 length: 15 residues. Per germline, CDR1 LGHDT and CDR2 YNNKEL (reference sequence). With 3 bases clipped from V and 1 base from J, the junction kept 2 bases outside the gene matches. The DNA for the CDR3 is TGTGCCAGCAGCCAGTTAGCGGGGGGCACAGATACGCAGTATTTT. Translating gives CASSQLAGGTDTQYF.

This rearrangement joins TRBV14 to TRBJ2-5, with D unresolved. Looked up from germline, CDR1 is SGHDN and CDR2 is FVKESK. The CDR3 spans 12 residues. The V gene lost 0 bases and the J gene lost 7 bases, with 6 bases spanning the gap. The CDR3 loop reads CASSQDWRTQYF. In DNA, the CDR3 is TGTGCCAGCAGCCAAGATTGGAGGACCCAGTACTTC.

In nucleotides, the CDR3 is TGTGCCAGCAGTGAGGAGGGGACCCTCACCTACGAGCAGTACTTC. Protein: CASSEEGTLTYEQYF. The chain recombines TRBV2 with TRBJ2-7; tentative D call: TRBD2 (6 bases). Trimming left V 3 bases short and J 2 bases short, with 14 bases between. The germline gives CDR1 SNHLY, CDR2 FYNNEI. The CDR3 consists of 15 residues.

The rearrangement joins TRBV18 to TRBJ1-4, with D possibly matching TRBD1 (6 bases). The germline CDR1 and CDR2 sequences are KGHSH and LQKENI. V lost 3 bases and J lost 1, with 15 bases in between. This CDR3 spans 17 amino acids. CDR3 sequence: CASSPQIPTGTNEKLFF. DNA of the CDR3: TGTGCCAGCTCACCTCAGATACCGACAGGAACTAATGAAAAACTGTTTTTT.

The chain links TRBV6-5 to TRBJ2-7; 7 bases fit TRBD1. Germline V gives CDR1 MNHEY, CDR2 SVGAGI. The V segment lost 6 bases and the J segment 3 bases; nucleotides outside the gene matches: 8. This CDR3 region has 14 residues. CDR3 residues: CASRVPGTDYEQYF. CDR3 nucleotides: TGTGCCAGCAGAGTCCCCGGGACAGACTACGAGCAGTACTTC.

The CDR3: CASSSLRGTGELFF. The CDR3 DNA follows: TGTGCCAGCAGCTCGCTTCGGGGGACCGGGGAGCTGTTTTTT. The chain recombines TRBV11-2 with TRBJ2-2; D is possibly TRBD2 (6 bases). Trimming stripped 4 bases from V and 5 bases from J, with 11 bases between. CDR3 length: 14 amino acids. CDR1 SGHAT and CDR2 FQNNGV come from the germline V gene.

This sequence joins TRBV13 and TRBJ1-2; 7 nucleotides line up with TRBD1. Germline CDR1 is PRHDT and CDR2 is FYEKMQ (reference sequence). The CDR3 contains 13 residues. V was pared by 5 bases and J by 10 bases, with 10 bases of the junction left unmatched. This CDR3 reads CASSPPGQVAYTF. The CDR3 nucleotides read TGTGCCAGCAGCCCGCCTGGACAGGTTGCCTACACCTTC.

This clone has only one observation. The DNA of the CDR3 is TGTGCCTGGGGGGGTAGGGGCAACACTGAAGCTTTCTTT. Protein product: CAWGGRGNTEAFF. This rearrangement joins TRBV30 to TRBJ1-1; possible D gene TRBD1, 5 bases. Germline lookup yields CDR1 GTSNPN and CDR2 SVGIG (reference sequence). The V gene lost 5 bases and the J gene lost 2 bases, with 12 bases spanning the gap. This CDR3 is 13 amino acids long.

The CDR3 region is CASSLHRGPTDTQYF. The CDR3 DNA reads as TGTGCCAGCAGCCTCCACAGGGGGCCCACAGATACGCAGTATTTT. The rearrangement uses TRBV7-3 and TRBJ2-3; 9 bases fit TRBD1. V lost 5 bases to trimming and J lost 2 bases; unmatched junction nucleotides: 5. The length of the CDR3 is 15 residues. Germline lookup yields CDR1 SGHTA and CDR2 FQGTGA.

The rearrangement joins TRBV5-1 to TRBJ1-1, with D unresolved. V lost 5 bases to trimming and J lost 6 bases, with 17 bases between them. Germline CDR1 SGHRS, CDR2 YFSETQ. The CDR3 is 14 residues long. The CDR3 DNA sequence: TGCGCCAGCAGTATCGGGTTAGGAGGCCCTGAAGCTTTCTTT. This codes for CASSIGLGGPEAFF.